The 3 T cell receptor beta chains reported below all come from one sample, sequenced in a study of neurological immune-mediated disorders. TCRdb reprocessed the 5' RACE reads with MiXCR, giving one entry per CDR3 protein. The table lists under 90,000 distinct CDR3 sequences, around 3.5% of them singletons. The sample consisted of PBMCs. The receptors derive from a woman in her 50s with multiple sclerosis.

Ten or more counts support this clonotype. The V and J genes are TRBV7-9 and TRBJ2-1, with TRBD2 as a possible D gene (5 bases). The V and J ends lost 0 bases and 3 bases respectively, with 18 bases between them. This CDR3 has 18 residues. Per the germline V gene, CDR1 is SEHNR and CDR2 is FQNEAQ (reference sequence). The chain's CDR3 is CASSLADPGIPYYNEQFF. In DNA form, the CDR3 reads TGTGCCAGCAGCTTAGCGGACCCGGGAATCCCCTACTACAATGAGCAGTTCTTC.

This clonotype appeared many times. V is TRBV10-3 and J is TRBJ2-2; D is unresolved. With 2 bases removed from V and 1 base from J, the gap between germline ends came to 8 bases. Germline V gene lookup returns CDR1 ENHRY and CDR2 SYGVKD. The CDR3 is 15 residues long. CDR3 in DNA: TGTGCCATCAGTGAGACCGGGCTGAACACCGGGGAGCTGTTTTTT. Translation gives CAISETGLNTGELFF.

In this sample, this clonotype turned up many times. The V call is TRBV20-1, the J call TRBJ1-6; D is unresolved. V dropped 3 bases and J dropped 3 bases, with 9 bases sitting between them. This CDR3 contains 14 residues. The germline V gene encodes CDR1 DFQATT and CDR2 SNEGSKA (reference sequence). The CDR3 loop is CSASDQDYNSPLHF. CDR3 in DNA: TGCAGTGCTAGTGATCAGGACTATAATTCACCCCTCCACTTT.